The 20 T cell receptor beta chains in this list originate from one sample, sequenced in a study of blood T cells in healthy people across ages. Sample-barcoded 5' priming and a J-beta primer mix drove a second PCR of roughly 6 to 12 cycles. TCRdb analysed the 5' RACE reads with MiXCR anew, one entry per CDR3 protein. The table has 1.4 million or so distinct CDR3 sequences, less than 45% seen once; the top ten hold about 4%. Sequenced input: blood. The source of these receptors is a woman in her late teens or twenties in good health.

The chain is built from TRBV7-2 and TRBJ2-7; 7 positions match TRBD2. This CDR3 contains 15 residues. V lost 7 bases to trimming and J lost 6 bases; unmatched junction nucleotides: 15. The germline V gene encodes CDR1 SGHTA and CDR2 FQGNSA. CDR3 nucleotide sequence: TGTGCCAGCAATTGGGGGGGTACCTTTATGGGCGAGCAGTACTTC. Amino acid sequence: CASNWGGTFMGEQYF.

The chain joins TRBV11-2 to TRBJ2-5, with D perhaps TRBD1 (5 bases). The germline V gene encodes CDR1 SGHAT and CDR2 FQNNGV. V was trimmed by 4 bases and J by 3 bases, leaving 9 bases between them. The CDR3 length is 13 residues. CDR3 amino acids: CASSSDIEETQYF. Here the CDR3 DNA reads TGTGCCAGCAGCTCGGACATCGAAGAGACCCAGTACTTC.

The sample holds a few counts of this clonotype. The genes are TRBV5-6 and TRBJ2-4; 12 positions match TRBD2. The CDR3 spans 15 residues. Germline V CDR1 and CDR2: SGHDT, YYEEEE. V dropped 0 bases and J dropped 9; count of bases not matched to a gene: 4. The CDR3: CASSLGLAGGTIQYF. CDR3 in DNA: TGTGCCAGCAGCTTGGGGCTAGCGGGGGGGACCATTCAGTACTTC.

This clonotype has just a few counts. The V and J genes are TRBV13 and TRBJ2-7; TRBD1 might be the D (6 bases). This CDR3 region has 14 residues. Trimming stripped 5 bases from V and 1 base from J, with 12 bases between. Germline V gene sequence: CDR1 PRHDT, CDR2 FYEKMQ (reference sequence). DNA of the CDR3: TGTGCCAGCAGCCTTTGGACAGAGTCCTACGAGCAGTACTTC. Translating gives CASSLWTESYEQYF.

This chain uses TRBV20-1 with TRBJ2-1, with D possibly being TRBD2 (7 bases). The CDR3 loop spans 15 amino acids. Germline lookup yields CDR1 DFQATT and CDR2 SNEGSKA (reference sequence). V was clipped by 0 bases and J by 3 bases, with 12 bases between them. DNA of the CDR3: TGCAGTGCTAGAGATCGGGGAGGGGGCTACAATGAGCAGTTCTTC. Translated: CSARDRGGGYNEQFF.

There are a few counts of this clonotype. The chain joins TRBV7-2 to TRBJ2-5; D unclear. The CDR3 extends over 14 amino acids. CDR1 and CDR2 from the germline V gene are SGHTA and FQGNSA. V was shortened by 4 bases and J by 1 base, with 10 bases between the two germline ends. The CDR3 DNA is TGTGCCAGCAGCTCGTTTCGAGTCCAAGAGACCCAGTACTTC. Protein product: CASSSFRVQETQYF.

The chain is built from TRBV4-3 and TRBJ2-1; 7 bases map to TRBD2. Looked up from germline, CDR1 is LGHNA and CDR2 is YSLEER. This CDR3 has 16 amino acids. J lost 9 bases, V lost 4 bases, and 15 bases had no gene match. The CDR3 DNA reads as TGCGCCAGCAGCCCCCGCCCGGCTAGCGGAATTAGTGAGCAGTTCTTC. Residues: CASSPRPASGISEQFF.

This chain uses TRBV27 with TRBJ2-1; D remains unclear. CDR1 and CDR2 (germline): MNHEY, SMNVEV (reference sequence). Trimming pared 5 bases from V and 3 bases from J, leaving 11 bases between. The CDR3 is made up of 14 amino acids. CDR3 protein: CASSLWVDYNEQFF. In DNA form, the CDR3 reads TGTGCCAGCAGTCTGTGGGTAGACTACAATGAGCAGTTCTTC.

The chain recombines TRBV18 with TRBJ1-1, with no clear D. Trimming took off 6 bases at V and 0 bases at J, with 11 bases between the two ends. Germline CDR1 is KGHSH and CDR2 is LQKENI. This CDR3 contains 14 residues. CDR3: CASSTNSLNTEAFF. CDR3 in DNA: TGTGCCAGCTCGACTAACTCACTGAACACTGAAGCTTTCTTT.

The V call is TRBV20-1, the J call TRBJ1-6, with a tentative D call TRBD1 (5 bases). The CDR3 runs to 14 residues. CDR1 and CDR2 from the germline V gene are DFQATT and SNEGSKA (reference sequence). V was shortened by 5 bases and J by 8 bases, with 16 bases between the two germline ends. The CDR3 loop reads CSASWQGSDSPLHF. DNA of the CDR3: TGCAGTGCTTCTTGGCAGGGTTCGGATTCACCCCTCCACTTT.

Points on this clonotype: This may arise from a read error, as a much more abundant clone is one base away. The J gene is TRBJ2-7, the V gene TRBV4-2; D remains ambiguous. The germline CDR1 and CDR2 sequences are LGHNA and YNFKEQ. The CDR3 runs 14 residues. CDR3 loop: CACSQEWGSYEQYF. CDR3 nucleotides: TGTGCCTGCAGCCAAGAATGGGGCTCCTACGAGCAGTACTTC.

The V gene is TRBV13, the J gene TRBJ1-1; D gene ambiguous. Trimming pared 4 bases from V and 6 bases from J, leaving 9 bases between. The germline V gene encodes CDR1 PRHDT and CDR2 FYEKMQ (reference sequence). The CDR3 covers 12 residues. CDR3 DNA sequence: TGTGCCAGCAGCTCCGCCCCCCCTGAAGCTTTCTTT. Residues: CASSSAPPEAFF.

V usage is TRBV7-2 and J usage is TRBJ2-4; tentative D call: TRBD1 (6 bases). The end of the DNA fits TRBJ2-7 better, so the J call may be wrong. The CDR3 is 15 residues long. Germline V lookup: CDR1 SGHTA, CDR2 FQGNSA. This CDR3 is CASSHVRDTPHEQYF. The DNA of the CDR3 is TGTGCCAGCAGCCACGTACGGGACACCCCTCACGAGCAGTACTTC.

This clonotype was seen at least ten times. The CDR3, as DNA: TGTGCCAGCAGTTTATCTAGGAGCACAGATACGCAGTATTTT. Protein: CASSLSRSTDTQYF. The rearrangement joins TRBV27 to TRBJ2-3; D is uncertain. Looked up from germline, CDR1 is MNHEY and CDR2 is SMNVEV (reference sequence). Trimming stripped 0 bases from V and 0 bases from J, with 4 bases between. CDR3 length: 14 residues.

The gene calls are TRBV3-1 and TRBJ2-5; D is unclear. CDR1 and CDR2 from the germline V gene are LGHDT and YNNKEL (reference sequence). V lost 2 bases, J lost 1 base, and 8 bases lay in between. The CDR3 runs 14 residues. The CDR3 sequence: CASSQLIAQETQYF. The DNA of the CDR3 is TGTGCCAGCAGCCAATTAATAGCCCAAGAGACCCAGTACTTC.

This clonotype was counted a few times. The V call is TRBV4-3, the J call TRBJ1-2; D not resolved. The CDR3 is 15 amino acids. The germline CDR1 and CDR2 sequences are LGHNA and YSLEER. V lost 0 bases and J lost 4, with 12 bases in between. CDR3 region: CASSQDLADSYGYTF. CDR3 bases: TGCGCCAGCAGCCAAGATTTGGCGGATTCCTATGGCTACACCTTC.

With respect to this clonotype: The junction and the germline gene differ at one end; a read error may be behind it. The chain is built from TRBV5-1 and TRBJ2-7; TRBD2 aligns across 12 bases. The germline V gene encodes CDR1 SGHRS and CDR2 YFSETQ. The CDR3 has 14 amino acids. CDR3 DNA sequence: TGCGTCAGCAGCGAGACTAGCGGGAGTGGTGAGCAGTACTTC. It specifies CVSSETSGSGEQYF.

The chain uses TRBV12-3 or TRBV12-4 and TRBJ2-1; 9 positions match TRBD1. This CDR3 is 15 amino acids long. J was trimmed by 7 bases and V by 4 bases; bases with no gene match: 8. CDR3 DNA sequence: TGTGCCAGCAGTTCAAGGGACAGGGATTGGAATGAGCAGTTCTTC. Its protein is CASSSRDRDWNEQFF.

The V call is TRBV12-3 or TRBV12-4, the J call TRBJ2-1, with TRBD2 matching 13 bases. The J call is doubtful: the DNA matches TRBJ2-7 better. The CDR3 length is 18 residues. The CDR3 loop is CASSPRLAGGESYNEQYF. The CDR3 DNA follows: TGTGCCAGCAGTCCCCGACTAGCGGGGGGTGAGTCCTACAATGAGCAGTACTTC.

Only a few counts were recorded for this clonotype. A read error may account for a junction end that differs from germline. V gene TRBV30 combines with J gene TRBJ2-5; 7 bases are shared with TRBD2. Looked up from germline, CDR1 is GTSNPN and CDR2 is SVGIG (reference sequence). The CDR3 loop spans 11 amino acids. CDR3 bases: TGCGCCTGGAGCTCGGGGGGACCGTTGTACTTC. It is translated as CAWSSGGPLYF.